This T cell receptor (beta chain) was recovered during a study of cytomegalovirus exposure and HLA in healthy donors. General study results and limits: The authors enumerated roughly 160 TCR beta chains as linked to cytomegalovirus. With later analysis, a missense DCLRE1C variant became linked to TCR beta V- and J-gene trimming.

The CDR3 consists of 15 residues. Germline lookup yields CDR1 SSHAT and CDR2 FNYEAQ (reference sequence). As regards this clone: Antigen specificity is unknown. One end of the junction varies from germline; a read error may be responsible.

13 Jbeta primers and 60 Vbeta primers were used for the PCR. Generated by immunoSEQ multiplex PCR, the TCRdb table keeps only in-frame clones and is missing some. The sample gives over 150,000 clones, 84% of which show up once; 4.8% is in the top ten. The sample was PBMCs. The source is a girl under 18 in good health and CMV-seropositive. The rearrangement joins TRBV7-7 to TRBJ2-5; TRBD2 might be the D (6 bases). CDR3 sequence reads: CASSLAFGGQETQYF. The CDR3 nucleotides read TGTGCTAGCAGCTTAGCTTTCGGGGGACAAGAGACCCAGTACTTC.